The sequence of this T cell receptor beta chain was determined in a study of T cells in Graves' hyperthyroidism and ophthalmopathy. The table lists this clonotype with many counts. This CDR3 has 15 amino acids. Germline V gives CDR1 LNHDA, CDR2 SQIVND (reference sequence). With V trimmed by 4 bases and J by 7 bases, 8 bases remained unmatched. Regions amplified from RNA transcripts were the TCR beta CDR3 regions. HTBI primers were the set used in a first-round RT-PCR of the TCR CDR3. TCRdb re-called the multiplex PCR reads with MiXCR, one entry per CDR3 protein. The data hold some 600,000 distinct CDR3 sequences, with more than 11% observed a single time.

What was sequenced was blood. J is TRBJ1-4 and V is TRBV19; 8 nucleotides line up with TRBD1. The clonotype was recovered from a woman aged 25 to 39 with Graves' hyperthyroidism that later progressed to Graves' ophthalmopathy. This CDR3 is CASSTGTGPTEKLFF. The CDR3 DNA is TGTGCCAGTAGTACAGGGACAGGACCTACTGAAAAACTGTTTTTT.